This record looks at one T cell receptor (beta chain) sequence and its context. This specimen belongs to a study of T cells in tuberculosis. Cells were sorted from thawed PBMC rested overnight and stained with GMM-loaded CD1B tetramer, viability dye and anti-CD3. The CD1B tetramers carried C32 glucose monomycolate purified from Rhodococcus equi. Sequencing was performed with immunoSEQ multiplex PCR; in TCRdb, only in-frame clones are kept and a portion is missing. The sample has about 58,000 clones, roughly 88% seen once. V was shortened by 5 bases and J by 0 bases, with 10 bases between the two germline ends. The CDR3 is 15 residues long. Germline V gives CDR1 SEHNR, CDR2 FQNEAQ (reference sequence).

The V gene is TRBV7-9, the J gene TRBJ2-2; D tentatively fits TRBD1 or TRBD2 (6 bases each). Sequenced input: CD1b-GMM tetramer-negative cells sorted from PBMCs. The clonotype comes from an adult woman with latent tuberculosis. CDR3 region: CASSLGGPNTGELFF. The CDR3 DNA is TGTGCCAGCAGCCTAGGGGGGCCGAACACCGGGGAGCTGTTTTTT.